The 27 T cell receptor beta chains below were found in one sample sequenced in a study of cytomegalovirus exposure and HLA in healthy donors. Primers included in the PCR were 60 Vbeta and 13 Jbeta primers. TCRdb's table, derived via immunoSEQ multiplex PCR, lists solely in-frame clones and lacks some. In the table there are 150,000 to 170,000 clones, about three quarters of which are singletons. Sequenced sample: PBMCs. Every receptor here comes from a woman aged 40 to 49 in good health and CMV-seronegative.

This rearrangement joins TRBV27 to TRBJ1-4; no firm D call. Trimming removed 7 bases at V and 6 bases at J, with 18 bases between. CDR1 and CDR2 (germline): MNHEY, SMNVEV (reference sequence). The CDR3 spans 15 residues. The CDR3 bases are TGTGCCAGCAAGTCATGGCGCGGCCACGATGAAAAACTGTTTTTT. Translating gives CASKSWRGHDEKLFF.

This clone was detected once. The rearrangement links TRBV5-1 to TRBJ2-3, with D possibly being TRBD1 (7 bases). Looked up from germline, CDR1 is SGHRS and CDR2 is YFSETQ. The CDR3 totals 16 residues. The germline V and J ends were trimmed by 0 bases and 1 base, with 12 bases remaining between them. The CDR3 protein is CASSLGQGGGTDTQYF. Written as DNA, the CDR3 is TGCGCCAGCAGCTTGGGACAGGGAGGCGGCACAGATACGCAGTATTTT.

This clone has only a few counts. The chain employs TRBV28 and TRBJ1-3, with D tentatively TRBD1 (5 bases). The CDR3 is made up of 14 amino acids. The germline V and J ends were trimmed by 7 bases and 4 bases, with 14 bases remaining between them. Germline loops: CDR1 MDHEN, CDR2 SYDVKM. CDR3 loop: CASNDPGSGNTIYF. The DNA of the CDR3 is TGTGCCAGCAACGATCCAGGGTCCGGAAACACCATATATTTT.

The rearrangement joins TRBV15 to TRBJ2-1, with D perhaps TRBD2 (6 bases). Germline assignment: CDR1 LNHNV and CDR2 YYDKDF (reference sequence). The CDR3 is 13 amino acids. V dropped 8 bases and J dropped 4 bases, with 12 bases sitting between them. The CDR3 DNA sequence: TGTGCCACCCGGGGAGGCCGGTACAATGAGCAGTTCTTC. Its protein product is CATRGGRYNEQFF.

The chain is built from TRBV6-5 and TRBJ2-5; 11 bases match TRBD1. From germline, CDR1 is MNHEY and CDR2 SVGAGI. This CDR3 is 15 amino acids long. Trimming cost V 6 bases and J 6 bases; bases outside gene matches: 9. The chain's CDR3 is CASSPGQGASQTQYF. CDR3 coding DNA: TGTGCCAGCAGCCCCGGACAGGGGGCTTCGCAGACCCAGTACTTC.

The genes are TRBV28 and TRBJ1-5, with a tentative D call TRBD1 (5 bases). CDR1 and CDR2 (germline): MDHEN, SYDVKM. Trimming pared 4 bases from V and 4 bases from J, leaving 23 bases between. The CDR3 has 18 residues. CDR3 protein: CASSSIVWRAQGNQPQHF. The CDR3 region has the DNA TGTGCCAGCAGTTCGATTGTCTGGAGGGCTCAGGGAAATCAGCCCCAGCATTTT.

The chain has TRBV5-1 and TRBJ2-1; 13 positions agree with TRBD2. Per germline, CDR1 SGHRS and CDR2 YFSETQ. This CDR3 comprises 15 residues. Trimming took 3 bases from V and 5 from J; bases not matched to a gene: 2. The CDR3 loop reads CASSSGTSGNNEQFF. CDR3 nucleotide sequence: TGCGCCAGCAGCTCCGGGACTAGCGGGAACAATGAGCAGTTCTTC. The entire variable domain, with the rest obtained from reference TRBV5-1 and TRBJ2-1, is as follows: KAGVTQTPRYLIKTRGQQVTLSCSPISGHRSVSWYQQTPGQGLQFLFEYFSETQRNKGNFPGRFSGRQFSNSRSEMNVSTLELGDSALYLCASSSGTSGNNEQFFGPGTRLTVL.

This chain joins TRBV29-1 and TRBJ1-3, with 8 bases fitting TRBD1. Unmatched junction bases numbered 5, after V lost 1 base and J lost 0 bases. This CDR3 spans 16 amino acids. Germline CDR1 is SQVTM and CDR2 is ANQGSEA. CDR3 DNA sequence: TGCAGCGTTGAAGGGGAACAGGGGGTCTCTGGAAACACCATATATTTT. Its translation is CSVEGEQGVSGNTIYF.

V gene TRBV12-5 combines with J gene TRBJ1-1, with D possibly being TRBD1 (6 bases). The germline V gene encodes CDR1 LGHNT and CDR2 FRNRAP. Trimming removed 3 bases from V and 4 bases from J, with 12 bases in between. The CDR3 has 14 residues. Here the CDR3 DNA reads TGTGCTAGTGGTTTCCCAGGGGATATCACTGAAGCTTTCTTT. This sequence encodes CASGFPGDITEAFF.

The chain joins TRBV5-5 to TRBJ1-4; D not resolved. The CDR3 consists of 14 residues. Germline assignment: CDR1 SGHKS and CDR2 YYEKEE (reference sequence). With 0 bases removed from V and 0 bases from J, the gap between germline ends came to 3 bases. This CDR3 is CASSLAATNEKLFF. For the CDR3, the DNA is TGTGCCAGCAGCTTGGCAGCAACTAATGAAAAACTGTTTTTT.

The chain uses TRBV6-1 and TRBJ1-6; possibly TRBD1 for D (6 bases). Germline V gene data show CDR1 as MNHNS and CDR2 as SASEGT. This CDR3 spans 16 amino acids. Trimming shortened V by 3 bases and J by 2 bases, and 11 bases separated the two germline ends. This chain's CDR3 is CASSDRGLTYNSPLHF. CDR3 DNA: TGTGCCAGCAGTGACAGGGGTCTAACCTATAATTCACCCCTCCACTTT.

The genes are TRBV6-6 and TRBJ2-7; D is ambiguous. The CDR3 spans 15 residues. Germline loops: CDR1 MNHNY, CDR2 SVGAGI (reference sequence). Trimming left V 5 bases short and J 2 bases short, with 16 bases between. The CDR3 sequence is CASSNPFNSTYEQYF. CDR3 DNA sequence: TGTGCCAGCAGTAACCCTTTTAACTCTACCTACGAGCAGTACTTC.

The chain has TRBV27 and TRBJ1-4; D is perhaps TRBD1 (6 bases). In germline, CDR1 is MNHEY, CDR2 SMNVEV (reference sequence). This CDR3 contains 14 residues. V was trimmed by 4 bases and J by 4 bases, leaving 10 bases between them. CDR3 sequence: CASSSGQLNEKLFF. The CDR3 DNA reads TGTGCCAGCAGTTCTGGACAGCTTAATGAAAAACTGTTTTTT.

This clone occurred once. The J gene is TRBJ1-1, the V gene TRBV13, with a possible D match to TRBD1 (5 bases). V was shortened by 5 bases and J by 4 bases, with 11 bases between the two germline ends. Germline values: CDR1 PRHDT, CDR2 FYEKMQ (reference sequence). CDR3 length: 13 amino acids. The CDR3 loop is CASSAGLLTEAFF. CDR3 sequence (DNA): TGTGCCAGCAGCGCGGGACTCCTCACTGAAGCTTTCTTT.

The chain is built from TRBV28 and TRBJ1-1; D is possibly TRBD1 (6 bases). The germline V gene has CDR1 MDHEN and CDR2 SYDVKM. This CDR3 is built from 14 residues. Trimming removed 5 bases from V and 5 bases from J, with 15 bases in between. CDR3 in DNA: TGTGCCAGCAGTAAGGGGGGAGGGAGAACTGAAGCTTTCTTT. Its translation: CASSKGGGRTEAFF. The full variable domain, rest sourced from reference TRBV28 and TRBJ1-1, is DVKVTQSSRYLVKRTGEKVFLECVQDMDHENMFWYRQDPGLGLRLIYFSYDVKMKEKGDIPEGYSVSREKKERFSLILESASTNQTSMYLCASSKGGGRTEAFFGQGTRLTVV.

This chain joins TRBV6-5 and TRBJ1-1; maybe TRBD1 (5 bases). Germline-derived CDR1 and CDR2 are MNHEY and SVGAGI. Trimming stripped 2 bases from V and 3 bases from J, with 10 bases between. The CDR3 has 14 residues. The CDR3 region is CASSYRGGDTEAFF. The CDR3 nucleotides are TGTGCCAGCAGTTACAGGGGTGGAGACACTGAAGCTTTCTTT.

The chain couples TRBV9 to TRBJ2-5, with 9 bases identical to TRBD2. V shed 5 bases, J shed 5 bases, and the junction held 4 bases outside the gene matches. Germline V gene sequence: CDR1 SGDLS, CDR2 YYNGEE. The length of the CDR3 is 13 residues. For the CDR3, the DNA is TGTGCCAGCAGACCCAGCGGGGGGGAGACCCAGTACTTC. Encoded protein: CASRPSGGETQYF.

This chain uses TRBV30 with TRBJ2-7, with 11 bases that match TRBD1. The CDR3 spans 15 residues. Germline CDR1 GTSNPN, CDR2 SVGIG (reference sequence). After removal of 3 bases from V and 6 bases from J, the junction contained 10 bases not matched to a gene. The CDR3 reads CAWSVYGQGAGEQYF. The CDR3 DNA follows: TGTGCCTGGAGCGTTTACGGACAGGGGGCCGGCGAGCAGTACTTC.

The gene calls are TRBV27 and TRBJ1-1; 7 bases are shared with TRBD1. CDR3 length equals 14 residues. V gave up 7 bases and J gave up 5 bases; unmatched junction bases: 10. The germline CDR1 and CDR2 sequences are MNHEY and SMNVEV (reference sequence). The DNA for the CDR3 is TGTGCCAGCAATAGACTTTCCAGGGGGACTGAAGCTTTCTTT. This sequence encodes CASNRLSRGTEAFF.

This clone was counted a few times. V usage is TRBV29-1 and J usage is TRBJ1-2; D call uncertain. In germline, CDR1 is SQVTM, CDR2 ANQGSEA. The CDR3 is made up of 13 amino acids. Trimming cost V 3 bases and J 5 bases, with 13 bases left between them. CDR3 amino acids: CSVERVRGYGYTF. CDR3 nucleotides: TGCAGCGTTGAGAGGGTACGTGGATATGGCTACACCTTC.

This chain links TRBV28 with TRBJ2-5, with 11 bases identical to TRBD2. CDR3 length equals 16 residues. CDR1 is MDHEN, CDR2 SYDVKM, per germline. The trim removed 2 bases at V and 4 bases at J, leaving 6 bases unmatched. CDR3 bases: TGTGCCAGCAGTTTAGGTAGCGGGGGGGCCGTAGAGACCCAGTACTTC. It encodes CASSLGSGGAVETQYF.

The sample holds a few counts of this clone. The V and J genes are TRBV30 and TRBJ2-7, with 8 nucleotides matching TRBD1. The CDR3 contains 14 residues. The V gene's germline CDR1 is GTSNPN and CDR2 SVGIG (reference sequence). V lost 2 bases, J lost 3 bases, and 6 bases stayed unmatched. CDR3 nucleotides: TGTGCCTGGAGTCCTACAGGGGGTAGCTACGAGCAGTACTTC. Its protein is CAWSPTGGSYEQYF.

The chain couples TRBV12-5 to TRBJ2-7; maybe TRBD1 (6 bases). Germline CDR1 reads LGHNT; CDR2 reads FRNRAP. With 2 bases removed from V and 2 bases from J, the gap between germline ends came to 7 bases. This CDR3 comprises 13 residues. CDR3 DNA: TGTGCTAGTGGTTTGTCAGGGGCCTACGAGCAGTACTTC. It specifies CASGLSGAYEQYF.

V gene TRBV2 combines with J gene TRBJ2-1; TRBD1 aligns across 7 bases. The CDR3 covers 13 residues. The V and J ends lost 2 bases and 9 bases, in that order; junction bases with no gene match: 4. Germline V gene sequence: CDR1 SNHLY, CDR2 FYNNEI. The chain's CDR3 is CASSERGRGEQFF. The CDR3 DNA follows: TGTGCCAGCAGTGAAAGGGGGCGAGGTGAGCAGTTCTTC.

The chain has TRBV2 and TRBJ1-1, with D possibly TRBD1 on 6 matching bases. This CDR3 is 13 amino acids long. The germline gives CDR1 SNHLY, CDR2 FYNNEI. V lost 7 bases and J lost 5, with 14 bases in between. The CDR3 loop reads CASNRQVGTEAFF. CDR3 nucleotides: TGTGCCAGCAATAGACAGGTGGGGACTGAAGCTTTCTTT. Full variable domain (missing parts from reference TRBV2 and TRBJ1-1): EPEVTQTPSHQVTQMGQEVILRCVPISNHLYFYWYRQILGQKVEFLVSFYNNEISEKSEIFDDQFSVERPDGSNFTLKIRSTKLEDSAMYFCASNRQVGTEAFFGQGTRLTVV.

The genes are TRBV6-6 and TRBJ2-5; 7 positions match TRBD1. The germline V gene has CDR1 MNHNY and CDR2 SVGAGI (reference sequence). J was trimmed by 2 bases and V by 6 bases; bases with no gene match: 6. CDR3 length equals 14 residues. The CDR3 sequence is CASSLQGQQETQYF. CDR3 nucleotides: TGTGCCAGCAGCCTGCAGGGACAGCAAGAGACCCAGTACTTC.

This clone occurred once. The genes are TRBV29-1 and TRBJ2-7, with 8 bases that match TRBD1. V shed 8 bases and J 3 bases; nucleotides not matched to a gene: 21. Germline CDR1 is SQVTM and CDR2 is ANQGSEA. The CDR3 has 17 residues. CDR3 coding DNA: TGCAGCTTTCCTCAATCGACAGGGGAGAGTGCCAGCTACGAGCAGTACTTC. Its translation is CSFPQSTGESASYEQYF.